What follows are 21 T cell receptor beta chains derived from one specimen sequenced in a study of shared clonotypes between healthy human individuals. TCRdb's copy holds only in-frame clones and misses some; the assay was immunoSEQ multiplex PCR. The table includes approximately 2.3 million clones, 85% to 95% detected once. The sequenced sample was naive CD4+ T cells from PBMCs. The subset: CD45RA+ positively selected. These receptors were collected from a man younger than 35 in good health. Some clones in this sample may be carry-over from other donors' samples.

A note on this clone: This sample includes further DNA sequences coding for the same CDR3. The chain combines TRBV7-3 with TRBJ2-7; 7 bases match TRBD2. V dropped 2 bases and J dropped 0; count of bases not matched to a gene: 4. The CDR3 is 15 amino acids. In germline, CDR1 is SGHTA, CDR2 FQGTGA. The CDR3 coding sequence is TGTGCCAGCAGCTTAGCGGGCGGGAGCTCCTACGAGCAGTACTTC. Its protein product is CASSLAGGSSYEQYF.

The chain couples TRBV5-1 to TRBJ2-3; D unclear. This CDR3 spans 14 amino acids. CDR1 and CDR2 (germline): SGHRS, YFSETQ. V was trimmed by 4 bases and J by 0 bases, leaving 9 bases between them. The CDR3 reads CASSDSISTDTQYF. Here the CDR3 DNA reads TGCGCCAGCAGCGACTCAATTAGCACAGATACGCAGTATTTT.

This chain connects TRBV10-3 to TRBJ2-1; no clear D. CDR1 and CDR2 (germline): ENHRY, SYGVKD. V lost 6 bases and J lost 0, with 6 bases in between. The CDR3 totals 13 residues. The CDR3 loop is CAIRAPSYNEQFF. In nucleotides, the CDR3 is TGTGCCATCAGGGCGCCCTCCTACAATGAGCAGTTCTTC.

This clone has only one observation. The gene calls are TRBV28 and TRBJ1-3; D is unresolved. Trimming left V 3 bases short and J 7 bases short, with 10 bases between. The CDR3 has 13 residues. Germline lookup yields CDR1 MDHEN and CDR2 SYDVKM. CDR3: CASSLALMNTIYF. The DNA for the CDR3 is TGTGCCAGCAGTTTGGCCTTGATGAACACCATATATTTT.

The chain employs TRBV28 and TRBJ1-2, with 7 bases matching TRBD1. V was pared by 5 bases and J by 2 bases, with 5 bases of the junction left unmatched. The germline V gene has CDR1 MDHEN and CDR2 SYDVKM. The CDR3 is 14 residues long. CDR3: CASSLSGQNYGYTF. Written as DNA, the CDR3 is TGTGCCAGCAGTCTATCGGGACAGAACTATGGCTACACCTTC.

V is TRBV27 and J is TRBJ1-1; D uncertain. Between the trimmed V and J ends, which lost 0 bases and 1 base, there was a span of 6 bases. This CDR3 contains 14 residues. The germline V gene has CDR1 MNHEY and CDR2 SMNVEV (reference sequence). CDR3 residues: CASSLSLQNTEAFF. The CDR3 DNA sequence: TGTGCCAGCAGTTTATCGCTCCAGAACACTGAAGCTTTCTTT.

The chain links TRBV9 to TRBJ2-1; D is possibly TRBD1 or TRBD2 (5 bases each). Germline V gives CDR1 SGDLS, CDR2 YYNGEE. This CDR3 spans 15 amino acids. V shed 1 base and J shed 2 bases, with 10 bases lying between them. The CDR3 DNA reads TGTGCCAGCAGCGTACGGGACCAGCCCTACAATGAGCAGTTCTTC. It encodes CASSVRDQPYNEQFF.

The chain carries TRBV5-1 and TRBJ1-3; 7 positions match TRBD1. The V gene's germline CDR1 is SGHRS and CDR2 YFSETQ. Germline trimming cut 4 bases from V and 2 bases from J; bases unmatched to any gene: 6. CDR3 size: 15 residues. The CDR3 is CASSRGQETGNTIYF. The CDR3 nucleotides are TGCGCCAGCAGCAGAGGACAGGAGACTGGAAACACCATATATTTT.

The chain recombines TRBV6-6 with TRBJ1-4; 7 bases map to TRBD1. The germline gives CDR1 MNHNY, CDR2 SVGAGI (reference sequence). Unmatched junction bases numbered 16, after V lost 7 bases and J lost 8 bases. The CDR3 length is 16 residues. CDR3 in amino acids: CASTITRGGAGEKLFF. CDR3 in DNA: TGTGCCAGCACCATCACCAGGGGGGGCGCAGGCGAAAAACTGTTTTTT.

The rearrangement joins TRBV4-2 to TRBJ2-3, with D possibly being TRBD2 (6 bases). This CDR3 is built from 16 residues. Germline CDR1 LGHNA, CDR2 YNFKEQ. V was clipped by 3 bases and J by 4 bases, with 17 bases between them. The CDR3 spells CASSQGLPTGPDTQYF. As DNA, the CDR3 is TGTGCCAGCAGCCAGGGACTTCCTACCGGGCCAGATACGCAGTATTTT.

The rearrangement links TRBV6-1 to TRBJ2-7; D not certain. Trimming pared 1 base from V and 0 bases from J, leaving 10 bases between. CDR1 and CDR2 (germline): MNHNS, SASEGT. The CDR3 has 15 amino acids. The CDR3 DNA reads TGTGCCAGCAGTGAAGAGCAGTACAGCTCCTACGAGCAGTACTTC. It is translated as CASSEEQYSSYEQYF.

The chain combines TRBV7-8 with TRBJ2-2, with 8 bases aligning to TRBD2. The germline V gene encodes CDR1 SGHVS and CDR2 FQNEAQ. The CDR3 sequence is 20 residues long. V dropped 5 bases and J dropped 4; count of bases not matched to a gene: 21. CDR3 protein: CASSPSLGLAPARSTGELFF. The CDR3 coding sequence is TGTGCCAGCAGCCCCAGTCTCGGACTAGCCCCGGCCAGGAGCACCGGGGAGCTGTTTTTT. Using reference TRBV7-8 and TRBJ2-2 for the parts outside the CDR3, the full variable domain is GAGVSQSPRYKVAKRGQDVALRCDPISGHVSLFWYQQALGQGPEFLTYFQNEAQLDKSGLPSDRFFAERPEGSVSTLKIQRTQQEDSAVYLCASSPSLGLAPARSTGELFFGEGSRLTVL.

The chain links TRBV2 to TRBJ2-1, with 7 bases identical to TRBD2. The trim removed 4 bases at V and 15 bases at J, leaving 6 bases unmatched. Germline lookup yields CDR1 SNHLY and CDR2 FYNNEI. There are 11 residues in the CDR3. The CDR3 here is CASSVGREAFF. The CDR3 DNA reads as TGTGCCAGCAGTGTGGGGAGGGAGGCGTTCTTC. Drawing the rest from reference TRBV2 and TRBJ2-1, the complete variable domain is EPEVTQTPSHQVTQMGQEVILRCVPISNHLYFYWYRQILGQKVEFLVSFYNNEISEKSEIFDDQFSVERPDGSNFTLKIRSTKLEDSAMYFCASSVGREAFFGPGTRLTVL.

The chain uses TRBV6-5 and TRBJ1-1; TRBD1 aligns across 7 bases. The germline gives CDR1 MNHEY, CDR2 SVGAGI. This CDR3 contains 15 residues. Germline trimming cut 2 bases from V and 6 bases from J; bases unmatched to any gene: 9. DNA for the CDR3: TGTGCCAGCAGTTACGAGATTGGGACAGCAGCTGAAGCTTTCTTT. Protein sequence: CASSYEIGTAAEAFF.

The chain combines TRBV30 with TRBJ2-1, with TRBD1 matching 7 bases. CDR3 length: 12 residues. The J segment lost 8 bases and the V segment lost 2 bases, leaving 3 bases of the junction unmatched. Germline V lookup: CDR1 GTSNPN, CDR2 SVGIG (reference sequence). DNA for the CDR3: TGTGCCTGGAGTCGCCAGGGGGATGAGCAGTTCTTC. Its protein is CAWSRQGDEQFF.

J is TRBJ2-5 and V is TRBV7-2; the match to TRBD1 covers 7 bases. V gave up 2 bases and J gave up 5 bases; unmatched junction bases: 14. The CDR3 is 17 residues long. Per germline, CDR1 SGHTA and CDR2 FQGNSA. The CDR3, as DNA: TGTGCCAGCAGCTTATCCTCAATCCAGGGGGTCAGGGAGACCCAGTACTTC. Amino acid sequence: CASSLSSIQGVRETQYF. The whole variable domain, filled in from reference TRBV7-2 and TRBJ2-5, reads GAGVSQSPSNKVTEKGKDVELRCDPISGHTALYWYRQSLGQGLEFLIYFQGNSAPDKSGLPSDRFSAERTGGSVSTLTIQRTQQEDSAVYLCASSLSSIQGVRETQYFGPGTRLLVL.

For the CDR3, the DNA is TGTGCCACCACCGGTGACTACGAGCAGTACTTC. Residues: CATTGDYEQYF. The chain carries TRBV5-4 and TRBJ2-7; D gene unclear. Germline V gene lookup returns CDR1 SGHNT and CDR2 YYREEE (reference sequence). V lost 9 bases and J lost 3, with 10 bases in between. This CDR3 is built from 11 residues.

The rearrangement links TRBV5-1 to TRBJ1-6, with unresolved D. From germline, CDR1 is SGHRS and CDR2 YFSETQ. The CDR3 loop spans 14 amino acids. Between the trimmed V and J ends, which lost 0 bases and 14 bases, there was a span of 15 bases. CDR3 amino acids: CASSLAYLGSSLHF. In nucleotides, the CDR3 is TGCGCCAGCAGCTTGGCCTATCTGGGATCGTCCCTCCACTTT.

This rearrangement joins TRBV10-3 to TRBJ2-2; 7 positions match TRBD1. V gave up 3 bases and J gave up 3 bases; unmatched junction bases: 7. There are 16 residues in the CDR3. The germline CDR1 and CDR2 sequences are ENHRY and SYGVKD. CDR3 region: CAISDVRQGYTGELFF. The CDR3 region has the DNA TGTGCCATCAGTGACGTGAGACAGGGTTACACCGGGGAGCTGTTTTTT.

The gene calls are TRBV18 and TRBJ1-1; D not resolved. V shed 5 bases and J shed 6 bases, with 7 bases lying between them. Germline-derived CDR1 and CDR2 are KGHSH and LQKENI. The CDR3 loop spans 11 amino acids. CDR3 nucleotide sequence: TGTGCCAGCTCATTCGACGCTGAAGCTTTCTTT. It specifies CASSFDAEAFF.

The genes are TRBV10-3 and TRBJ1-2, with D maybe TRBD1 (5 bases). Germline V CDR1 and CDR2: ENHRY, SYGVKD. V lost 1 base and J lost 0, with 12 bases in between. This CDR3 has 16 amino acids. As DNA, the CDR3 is TGTGCCATCAGTGAGTTAAGACAGTTAGCTAACTATGGCTACACCTTC. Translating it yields CAISELRQLANYGYTF.